This T cell receptor (beta chain) emerged from a study of CD8 T cell repertoires and HIV-1 epitope variants. Across the study: T cells were stimulated with Twenty-five Gag and Nef peptides separately. Controls were a CMV, EBV and flu peptide pool, Ebola AY9 negative control, and no-peptide well.

Produced via immunoSEQ multiplex PCR; TCRdb's table is partial and in-frame only. The data contain 4,500 to 6,000 clones, around 66% of them singletons. To note about this clone: Antigen unknown.

The CDR3 totals 15 residues. The clonotype originates from a male donor with HIV. This sequence joins TRBV21-1 and TRBJ2-1; the D call in the table, TRBD2, was not verified against the DNA. TRBV21-1 is marked as a pseudogene. Sequencing used cultured CD8+ T cells derived from PBMCs. The CDR3 loop reads CASSKEGLSYNEQFF. As DNA, the CDR3 is TGTGCCAGCAGCAAGGAGGGTCTCTCCTACAATGAGCAGTTCTTC.